This note documents a single T cell receptor (beta chain) sequence. What it binds is not known. CDR1 and CDR2 (germline): SGHDN, FVKESK. The V gene lost 1 base and the J gene lost 4 bases, with 4 bases spanning the gap. The CDR3 has 12 residues. The source of the sample is a study of vaccination and CD4 T cells after COVID-19. About the research overall: Samples were taken after vaccination, a median of roughly 72 days after dose two, with a range of 14 to 241. Study conclusions and caveats: The median count of SARS-CoV-2-reactive clonotypes rose from approximately 21 to 40, not significantly. Among reactive clones from convalescent patients, a median roughly 86% appeared only post-vaccination.

Specified treatment: approximately 9-day PBMC culture with coronavirus spike peptide pools or control peptides (ViraFEST assay). Each well received two million PBMCs, cultured with around 10 IU/ml IL-2 and 8 to 10 ug/ml peptide pools. The Oncomine TCR Beta short-read assay was applied to DNA of cultured CD4+ T cells. TCRdb ran MiXCR on the PCR reads and lists one entry per CDR3 protein. The table lists approximately 10,000 distinct CDR3 sequences, 50% to 70% of them singletons. J is TRBJ1-2 and V is TRBV14, with no clear D. The sequence derives from a human donor who had recovered from COVID-19. Sequencing was performed on CD4+ T cells from blood, cultured in vitro. CDR3 coding DNA: TGTGCCAGCAGCCAAGGGGGCTATGGCTACACCTTC. Translated: CASSQGGYGYTF.